This entry concerns a single T cell receptor (beta chain). Its antigen remains unknown. A far larger clone differs by one base, so this is likely a read error. These data come from a study of prognosis after radiotherapy for stage I lung cancer. Amplification of the TCR beta CDR3 (from genomic DNA) was done by two-round multiplex PCR. Primers (each specific to one TRBV or TRBJ gene) were used in first-round PCR. TCRdb independently ran MiXCR on the multiplex PCR reads; one entry per CDR3 protein. The profile shows some 14,000 distinct CDR3 sequences, around 40% of them singletons. Collection of peripheral blood, in a volume of six milliliters, was performed at each of two time points. Germline V gives CDR1 MRHNA, CDR2 SNTAGT. The CDR3 covers 15 residues. Whole-study findings and limits: Post-treatment Shannon entropy following stereotactic body radiation therapy was lower among patients who developed distant metastases. Tumor specificity of the expanded TCR clones was not determined.

The rearrangement joins TRBV6-4 to TRBJ2-7; D gene uncertain. This TCR was sampled from a donor aged 50 or older with non-small cell lung cancer. The source was PBMCs, collected before or after stereotactic body radiation therapy (not recorded which). The CDR3 sequence is CDSSYLRMGPYEQYF. The CDR3 coding sequence is TGTGACAGCAGTTACTTGAGAATGGGCCCCTACGAGCAGTACTTC.